This T cell receptor beta chain emerged from a study of cytomegalovirus exposure and HLA in healthy donors. Study context: Around 79 million unique TCRs, all from HLA-typed donors, were included in an early release of the data.

On this clone itself: Its target is unknown.

Whole-study results and caveats: An Asian-associated ancestry cluster reportedly showed fewer N-insertions than the approximately 620-donor mean in a later analysis. A few of the chains that were CMV-associated were confirmed in vitro to be specific for CMV antigens. TCR beta chain V- and J-gene trimming was linked, in a later analysis, to a missense variant in DCLRE1C.

The primer mix had 60 Vbeta and 13 Jbeta primers. The table came from immunoSEQ multiplex PCR; TCRdb's copy has only in-frame clones and leaves some out. The repertoire holds about 160,000 clones, with around 81% as singletons. The receptor's source is a woman between 50 and 59 years old in good health and CMV-seronegative. The sample taken for sequencing was PBMCs.

CDR3 protein: CASIRTIMNTEAFF. CDR3 nucleotide sequence: TGTGCCAGCATCCGGACAATTATGAACACTGAAGCTTTCTTT. The genes are TRBV5-5 and TRBJ1-1; D possibly corresponds to TRBD1 (5 bases). Germline CDR1 and CDR2: SGHKS and YYEKEE (reference sequence). V was trimmed by 6 bases and J by 0 bases, leaving 12 bases between them. The CDR3 sequence is 14 residues long.